This paragraph covers one T cell receptor beta chain sequence. CDR1 and CDR2 (germline): MDHEN, SYDVKM. The CDR3 contains 14 residues. The trim removed 7 bases at V and 4 bases at J, leaving 6 bases unmatched. A multiplex PCR was run with 60 Vbeta primers and 13 Jbeta primers. The assay was immunoSEQ multiplex PCR, and TCRdb's table has in-frame clones only and misses some. The table records roughly 110,000 clones, over 55% of them present only once. This entry belongs to a study of cytomegalovirus exposure and HLA in healthy donors. Though probably carrying unrecorded immune exposures, donors were nominally healthy at sampling.

The chain uses TRBV28 and TRBJ2-1; 8 nucleotides match TRBD2. This clonotype was obtained from a female donor in good health and CMV-seronegative. The sample was PBMCs. The chain's CDR3 is CASTPSGGYNEQFF. CDR3 nucleotides: TGTGCCAGCACCCCGTCGGGAGGGTACAATGAGCAGTTCTTC.